These 32 T cell receptor beta chains were all obtained from the same sample, sequenced in a study of blood T cell repertoires in COVID-19 (dated by TCRdb to 2020 to 2022). To prepare the library, the immunoSEQ multiplex PCR assay was applied. What TCRdb holds here is the immuneACCESS table cut down to in-frame rearrangements. Part of the clones is not present; checked against another copy, under half of the missing clones reflect an unresolved V gene, and the others are unexplained. Across this sample there are over 250,000 clones, with approximately 86% seen only once. Roughly 9.8% of the sample belongs to the ten largest clones. Sequencing was performed on peripheral blood. Receptor source: a man aged 35-49 years who had recovered from COVID-19.

The V and J genes are TRBV29-1 and TRBJ1-2; D is unresolved. Looked up from germline, CDR1 is SQVTM and CDR2 is ANQGSEA. The CDR3 is 13 amino acids. V dropped 4 bases and J dropped 1 base, with 10 bases sitting between them. Written as DNA, the CDR3 is TGCAGCGTTGGATGGGCTCTTAACTATGGCTACACCTTC. Translating it yields CSVGWALNYGYTF.

This clone appeared once. The V call is TRBV15, the J call TRBJ2-7, with D perhaps TRBD1 (7 bases). The CDR3 is made up of 18 amino acids. Trimming stripped 3 bases from V and 4 bases from J, with 25 bases between. Germline CDR1 reads LNHNV; CDR2 reads YYDKDF (reference sequence). The CDR3 sequence is CATSSGGGQADGTYEQYF. CDR3 coding DNA: TGTGCCACCAGCAGCGGCGGTGGACAGGCCGATGGGACTTACGAGCAGTACTTC.

V gene TRBV5-6 combines with J gene TRBJ2-1; 10 bases fit TRBD1. The V and J ends lost 4 bases and 6 bases, in that order; junction bases with no gene match: 10. The CDR3 contains 16 residues. CDR1 is SGHDT, CDR2 YYEEEE, per germline. Written as DNA, the CDR3 is TGTGCCAGCAGCAAGGAACCGGGACAGGGGCGCAATGAGCAGTTCTTC. Translation: CASSKEPGQGRNEQFF.

This chain connects TRBV7-9 to TRBJ2-1, with 11 nucleotides matching TRBD2. Germline CDR1 reads SEHNR; CDR2 reads FQNEAQ (reference sequence). This CDR3 region has 17 residues. Trimming removed 5 bases from V and 10 bases from J; junction bases left unmatched: 16. The CDR3, as DNA: TGTGCCAGCAGCCCCAGCTTGACTAGCGGGACTCCCGGGGAGCAGTTCTTC. It codes for CASSPSLTSGTPGEQFF. Full variable domain (outside the CDR3, taken from reference TRBV7-9 and TRBJ2-1): DTGVSQNPRHKITKRGQNVTFRCDPISEHNRLYWYRQTLGQGPEFLTYFQNEAQLEKSRLLSDRFSAERPKGSFSTLEIQRTEQGDSAMYLCASSPSLTSGTPGEQFFGPGTRLTVL.

The gene calls are TRBV29-1 and TRBJ2-5; D might be TRBD2 (6 bases). V gave up 4 bases and J gave up 5 bases, with 11 bases separating them. Germline loops: CDR1 SQVTM, CDR2 ANQGSEA. The CDR3 spans 12 residues. This CDR3 reads CSVGRGRETQYF. The CDR3 region has the DNA TGCAGCGTTGGGAGGGGACGGGAGACCCAGTACTTC.

This clone was detected a few times. CDR3 residues: CASSMGEQGLRGYTF. The CDR3 region has the DNA TGCGCCAGCAGTATGGGGGAACAGGGGCTTCGCGGCTACACCTTC. The chain has TRBV5-1 and TRBJ1-2; 7 bases are a match to TRBD1. Germline lookup yields CDR1 SGHRS and CDR2 YFSETQ. V was pared by 5 bases and J by 8 bases, with 15 bases of the junction left unmatched. This CDR3 region has 15 residues. The whole variable domain, filled in from reference TRBV5-1 and TRBJ1-2, reads KAGVTQTPRYLIKTRGQQVTLSCSPISGHRSVSWYQQTPGQGLQFLFEYFSETQRNKGNFPGRFSGRQFSNSRSEMNVSTLELGDSALYLCASSMGEQGLRGYTFGSGTRLTVV.

This sequence joins TRBV18 and TRBJ1-6; D ambiguous. Germline values: CDR1 KGHSH, CDR2 LQKENI. This CDR3 is built from 15 residues. V gave up 3 bases and J gave up 8 bases, with 14 bases separating them. The CDR3 DNA reads as TGTGCCAGCTCACCCCGCGGGGTTGGGGATTCACCCCTCCACTTT. As protein: CASSPRGVGDSPLHF. The full variable domain, rest sourced from reference TRBV18 and TRBJ1-6, is NAGVMQNPRHLVRRRGQEARLRCSPMKGHSHVYWYRQLPEEGLKFMVYLQKENIIDESGMPKERFSAEFPKEGPSILRIQQVVRGDSAAYFCASSPRGVGDSPLHFGNGTRLTVT.

The rearrangement joins TRBV6-2 or TRBV6-3 to TRBJ1-2, with D tentatively TRBD1 (6 bases). Germline V gives CDR1 MNHEY, CDR2 SVGEGT. The CDR3 consists of 13 residues. Trimming pared 6 bases from V and 5 bases from J, leaving 13 bases between. DNA of the CDR3: TGTGCCAGCAGCGACCCCGGACAGTATGGCTACACCTTC. Protein: CASSDPGQYGYTF.

This clone was detected a few times. This chain joins TRBV19 and TRBJ2-1; tentative D call: TRBD1 (5 bases). Germline-derived CDR1 and CDR2 are LNHDA and SQIVND (reference sequence). This CDR3 region has 12 residues. Trimming removed 3 bases at V and 14 bases at J, with 14 bases between. CDR3 amino acids: CASSMVGAVKFF. DNA of the CDR3: TGTGCCAGTAGTATGGTAGGGGCGGTGAAGTTCTTC.

V is TRBV6-2 or TRBV6-3 and J is TRBJ1-1; 7 nucleotides align to TRBD1. The CDR3 has 14 residues. The junction had 7 bases not matched to a gene; V was cut back by 4 bases and J by 5 bases. The germline V gene encodes CDR1 MNHEY and CDR2 SVGEGT. This CDR3 is CASSLGQVTTEAFF. The CDR3 nucleotides are TGTGCCAGCAGTTTAGGACAGGTGACAACTGAAGCTTTCTTT.

The chain couples TRBV7-9 to TRBJ2-2; no definite D call. V was cut by 6 bases and J by 3 bases, with 11 bases left in between. The CDR3 sequence is 14 residues long. The germline CDR1 and CDR2 sequences are SEHNR and FQNEAQ (reference sequence). The DNA of the CDR3 is TGTGCCAGCAGGAACCCCCCGGACACCGGGGAGCTGTTTTTT. Its translation is CASRNPPDTGELFF.

This clone was seen only a few times. V and J are TRBV27 and TRBJ1-5; D uncertain. This CDR3 has 13 residues. Germline V gene data show CDR1 as MNHEY and CDR2 as SMNVEV (reference sequence). V shed 5 bases and J shed 7 bases, with 12 bases lying between them. Here the CDR3 reads CASSPTRIQPQHF. The CDR3 DNA reads TGTGCCAGCAGTCCTACGCGGATCCAGCCCCAGCATTTT.

This sequence joins TRBV2 and TRBJ1-1, with D tentatively TRBD1 (5 bases). CDR1 is SNHLY, CDR2 FYNNEI, per germline. This CDR3 has 14 residues. V was shortened by 7 bases and J by 5 bases, with 17 bases between the two germline ends. DNA of the CDR3: TGTGCCAGCATCCTGACCGGGGGTGGGACTGAAGCTTTCTTT. Protein: CASILTGGGTEAFF.

The V and J genes are TRBV6-5 and TRBJ2-2; TRBD1 aligns across 7 bases. Germline CDR1 and CDR2: MNHEY and SVGAGI. The V segment lost 4 bases and the J segment 4 bases; nucleotides outside the gene matches: 3. The CDR3 covers 14 residues. The chain's CDR3 is CASSSAGGTGELFF. The CDR3 DNA reads as TGTGCCAGCAGTTCAGCAGGGGGCACCGGGGAGCTGTTTTTT.

V is TRBV30 and J is TRBJ1-2; tentative D call: TRBD1 (5 bases). V lost 3 bases, J lost 4 bases, and 15 bases lay in between. The CDR3 spans 14 residues. Germline V CDR1 and CDR2: GTSNPN, SVGIG (reference sequence). Here the CDR3 reads CAWRESGRVYGYTF. CDR3 DNA sequence: TGTGCCTGGAGGGAGTCAGGGAGGGTCTATGGCTACACCTTC.

This chain links TRBV5-1 with TRBJ1-1, with a tentative D call TRBD1 (5 bases). CDR1 is SGHRS and CDR2 is YFSETQ in the germline V gene. Trimming pared 0 bases from V and 6 bases from J, leaving 9 bases between. The CDR3 is 13 amino acids. CDR3 in DNA: TGCGCCAGCAGCTTGGGGACAAGATCTGAAGCTTTCTTT. Its translation is CASSLGTRSEAFF.

In its sample, this clone was seen a few times. The chain recombines TRBV4-1 with TRBJ2-1; D is perhaps TRBD2 (7 bases). Germline V lookup: CDR1 MGHRA, CDR2 YSYEKL. This CDR3 region has 18 residues. V lost 5 bases and J 5 bases, leaving 25 bases between the germline ends. The DNA for the CDR3 is TGCGCCAGCAGCTACTCCCCTGTCGGGGGAGGGGGGAACAATGAGCAGTTCTTC. This sequence encodes CASSYSPVGGGGNNEQFF.

V usage is TRBV18 and J usage is TRBJ1-2, with 9 bases that match TRBD1. The CDR3 has 13 residues. V trimming: 5 bases; J trimming: 6 bases; junction bases outside the gene matches: 4. Germline V gene lookup returns CDR1 KGHSH and CDR2 LQKENI. The DNA of the CDR3 is TGTGCCAGCTCAGCCGGGACAGGGAATGGCTACACCTTC. Its translation: CASSAGTGNGYTF.

The chain joins TRBV7-2 to TRBJ1-2, with TRBD1 as a possible D gene (6 bases). The CDR3 sequence is 13 residues long. Germline values: CDR1 SGHTA, CDR2 FQGNSA. Deletions cut 6 bases from V and 14 bases from J, with 22 bases between. In DNA, the CDR3 is TGTGCCAGCAGTTCTACCCGGGGGGCGAGGGTGACCTTC. This codes for CASSSTRGARVTF. The variable domain in full, completed from reference TRBV7-2 and TRBJ1-2, reads GAGVSQSPSNKVTEKGKDVELRCDPISGHTALYWYRQSLGQGLEFLIYFQGNSAPDKSGLPSDRFSAERTGGSVSTLTIQRTQQEDSAVYLCASSSTRGARVTFGSGTRLTVV.

CDR3 DNA sequence: TGTGCCACCAGCAGAGTGGGCGAATATAATTCACCCCTCCACTTT. Translated: CATSRVGEYNSPLHF. The chain employs TRBV15 and TRBJ1-6; D gene ambiguous. CDR1 and CDR2 (germline): LNHNV, YYDKDF (reference sequence). This CDR3 has 15 residues. Trimming pared 1 base from V and 4 bases from J, leaving 8 bases between. Using reference TRBV15 and TRBJ1-6 for the parts outside the CDR3, the full variable domain is DAMVIQNPRYQVTQFGKPVTLSCSQTLNHNVMYWYQQKSSQAPKLLFHYYDKDFNNEADTPDNFQSRRPNTSFCFLDIRSPGLGDTAMYLCATSRVGEYNSPLHFGNGTRLTVT.

About this clone: Different DNA sequences within this sample yield the same CDR3. The chain combines TRBV5-1 with TRBJ2-5; no clear D gene. Germline V gene lookup returns CDR1 SGHRS and CDR2 YFSETQ. The CDR3 extends over 11 amino acids. Trimming cost V 2 bases and J 7 bases, with 6 bases left between them. CDR3 bases: TGCGCCAGCAGCTTAGGCGGGACCCAGTACTTC. It specifies CASSLGGTQYF. The full variable domain, in which reference TRBV5-1 and TRBJ2-5 provide the parts outside the CDR3, is KAGVTQTPRYLIKTRGQQVTLSCSPISGHRSVSWYQQTPGQGLQFLFEYFSETQRNKGNFPGRFSGRQFSNSRSEMNVSTLELGDSALYLCASSLGGTQYFGPGTRLLVL.

The genes are TRBV9 and TRBJ2-3; tentatively, D is TRBD2 (6 bases). The CDR3 contains 13 residues. Germline CDR1 and CDR2: SGDLS and YYNGEE. Trimming cost V 4 bases and J 10 bases, with 16 bases left between them. CDR3 in DNA: TGTGCCAGCAGCCCCTGGGGGGTGGATGCGCAGTATTTT. It specifies CASSPWGVDAQYF.

V is TRBV10-3 and J is TRBJ1-2; TRBD1 agrees at 9 bases. Losses at the gene ends were 5 bases for V and 6 bases for J; bases not matched to a gene: 4. Germline lookup yields CDR1 ENHRY and CDR2 SYGVKD. This CDR3 has 13 residues. The CDR3 bases are TGTGCCATCAGTCCAACAGGGGGCGATGGCTACACCTTC. This sequence encodes CAISPTGGDGYTF.

The chain uses TRBV2 and TRBJ1-2; TRBD1 matches 7 bases. J gave up 4 bases and V 0 bases, and 14 bases lay outside the gene matches. The CDR3 consists of 18 residues. Looked up from germline, CDR1 is SNHLY and CDR2 is FYNNEI. CDR3 loop: CASSEARPSRGLLYGYTF. The CDR3 DNA reads TGTGCCAGCAGTGAAGCCCGCCCGTCGAGGGGGCTCCTCTATGGCTACACCTTC. Using reference TRBV2 and TRBJ1-2 for the parts outside the CDR3, the full variable domain is EPEVTQTPSHQVTQMGQEVILRCVPISNHLYFYWYRQILGQKVEFLVSFYNNEISEKSEIFDDQFSVERPDGSNFTLKIRSTKLEDSAMYFCASSEARPSRGLLYGYTFGSGTRLTVV.

This chain uses TRBV29-1 with TRBJ2-2, with D possibly matching TRBD2 (6 bases). Per germline, CDR1 SQVTM and CDR2 ANQGSEA. This CDR3 is 13 amino acids long. Trimming stripped 5 bases from V and 3 bases from J, with 10 bases between. Here the CDR3 DNA reads TGCAGCGTTTGGGACTTCGACACCGGGGAGCTGTTTTTT. Residues: CSVWDFDTGELFF.

CDR3 DNA sequence: TGTGCCAGTAGCAGGCACACTGAAGCTTTCTTT. Residues: CASSRHTEAFF. The gene calls are TRBV19 and TRBJ1-1; D uncertain. Per germline, CDR1 LNHDA and CDR2 SQIVND (reference sequence). Trimming took 6 bases from V and 3 from J, leaving 5 bases between them. The CDR3 runs 11 residues.

The table lists this clone with a count of one. The gene calls are TRBV19 and TRBJ1-5; 9 nucleotides match TRBD1. The CDR3 consists of 15 residues. From germline, CDR1 is LNHDA and CDR2 SQIVND (reference sequence). V shed 7 bases, J shed 6 bases, and the junction held 10 bases outside the gene matches. DNA for the CDR3: TGTGCCAGTACTCCCGGGACAGGGAGGAGTCAGCCCCAGCATTTT. Protein sequence: CASTPGTGRSQPQHF.

The chain employs TRBV4-1 and TRBJ2-5; a weak D match, TRBD2 (6 bases). V gave up 2 bases and J gave up 1 base, with 20 bases separating them. CDR1 MGHRA and CDR2 YSYEKL come from the germline V gene. The CDR3 extends over 18 amino acids. This CDR3 is CASSQNRTWDCPQETQYF. CDR3 sequence (DNA): TGCGCCAGCAGCCAAAACCGAACCTGGGACTGCCCCCAAGAGACCCAGTACTTC.

The chain links TRBV7-9 to TRBJ1-3, with 7 nucleotides matching TRBD1. The CDR3 consists of 17 residues. The trim removed 6 bases at V and 3 bases at J, leaving 14 bases unmatched. CDR1 SEHNR and CDR2 FQNEAQ come from the germline V gene (reference sequence). This CDR3 reads CASRRSGQKRIGNTIYF. The CDR3 DNA reads as TGTGCCAGCAGACGCTCGGGACAGAAAAGAATTGGAAACACCATATATTTT.

This CDR3 is CASSLGQGGKFF. CDR3 coding DNA: TGTGCCAGCTCACTCGGACAGGGGGGGAAGTTCTTC. The rearrangement joins TRBV18 to TRBJ2-1, with 10 bases lining up with TRBD1. This CDR3 contains 12 residues. The germline V gene encodes CDR1 KGHSH and CDR2 LQKENI. V was clipped by 4 bases and J by 14 bases; unmatched bases: 5.

This chain's CDR3 is CASSYGRPGPSEQYF. The CDR3 DNA reads as TGTGCCAGCAGTTACGGTCGTCCTGGGCCTTCCGAGCAGTACTTC. The gene calls are TRBV6-8 and TRBJ2-7; D ambiguous. Looked up from germline, CDR1 is MNHGY and CDR2 is SAAAGT. This CDR3 is 15 amino acids long. Trimming pared 2 bases from V and 6 bases from J, leaving 17 bases between.

The gene calls are TRBV5-6 and TRBJ2-1; tentatively, D is TRBD2 (6 bases). Germline lookup yields CDR1 SGHDT and CDR2 YYEEEE. The CDR3 is 17 amino acids. The V end lost 1 base, the J end lost 0 bases, and 14 bases lay between the germline ends. CDR3 DNA: TGTGCCAGCAGCTTGAGGGTGGGGACTCCCTCCTACAATGAGCAGTTCTTC. Translating it yields CASSLRVGTPSYNEQFF.